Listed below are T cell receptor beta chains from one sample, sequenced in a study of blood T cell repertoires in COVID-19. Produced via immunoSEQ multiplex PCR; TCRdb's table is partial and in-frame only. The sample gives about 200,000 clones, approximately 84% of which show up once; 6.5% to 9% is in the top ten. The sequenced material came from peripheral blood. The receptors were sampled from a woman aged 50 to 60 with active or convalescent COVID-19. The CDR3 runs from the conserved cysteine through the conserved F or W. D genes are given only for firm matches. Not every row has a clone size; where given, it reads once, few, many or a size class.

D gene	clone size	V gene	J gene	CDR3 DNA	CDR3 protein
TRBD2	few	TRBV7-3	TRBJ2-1	TGTGCCAGCAGCTTAACTCCGGTGCGGGAGGGATGGAATGAGCAGTTCTTC	CASSLTPVREGWNEQFF
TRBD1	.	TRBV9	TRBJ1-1	TGTGCCAGCAGTAGAGGGGGCCTGAACACTGAAGCTTTCTTT	CASSRGGLNTEAFF
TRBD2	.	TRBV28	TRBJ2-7	TGTGCCAGCAGTTCAGCCCCTAGCGGGAGAACCTACGAGCAGTACTTC	CASSSAPSGRTYEQYF
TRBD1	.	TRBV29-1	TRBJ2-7	TGCAGCGTTGAAGATCGGGCAGGGGGTTACGAGCAGTACTTC	CSVEDRAGGYEQYF
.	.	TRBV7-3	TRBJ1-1	TGTGCCAGCAGTCACTTAAACACTGAAGCTTTCTTT	CASSHLNTEAFF
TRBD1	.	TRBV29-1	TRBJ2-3	TGCAGCGTTGGAGGGACAGCAACCCCCGAGGGAGATACGCAGTATTTT	CSVGGTATPEGDTQYF
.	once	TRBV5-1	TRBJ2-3	TGCGCCAGCAGTCGAGGGCCGGGTGCAGATACGCAGTATTTT	CASSRGPGADTQYF
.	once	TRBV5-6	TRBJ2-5	TGTGCCAGCAGCTCGGGACTCCTAAAAGAGACCCAGTACTTC	CASSSGLLKETQYF
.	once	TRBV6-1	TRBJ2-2	TGTGCCAGCAGTGAATCCCCGGGGGGCCGCGGCACCGGGGAGCTGTTTTTT	CASSESPGGRGTGELFF
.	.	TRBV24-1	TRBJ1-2	TGTGCCACCAGTGACCGGCCAGGGTATGGCTACACCTTC	CATSDRPGYGYTF
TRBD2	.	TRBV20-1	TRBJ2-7	TGCAGTGCTAGTGTTCAAGCGGGAACTCTGAGGTACGAGCAGTACTTC	CSASVQAGTLRYEQYF
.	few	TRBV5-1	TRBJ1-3	TGCGCCAGCAGCTTGGCCCCGGGGGACACCATATATTTT	CASSLAPGDTIYF
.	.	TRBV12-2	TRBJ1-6	TGTGCAAGTCGCAAATCCGGGACATTGAATTCACCCCTCCACTTT	CASRKSGTLNSPLHF
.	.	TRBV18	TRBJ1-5	TGTGCCAGCTCACCAGAGGCGGTGAATCAGCCCCAGCATTTT	CASSPEAVNQPQHF
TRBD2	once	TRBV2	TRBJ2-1	TGTGCCAGCGCGGGGAGGGTAGTTAGTAATGAGCAGTTCTTC	CASAGRVVSNEQFF
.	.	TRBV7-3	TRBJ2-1	TGTGCCAGCAGCTTCTCCGGACTGGGTGCGGATCAGCAGTTCTTC	CASSFSGLGADQQFF
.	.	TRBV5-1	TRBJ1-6	TGCGCCAGCAGTTTGCAGGTTGCAGGACTGAATTCACCCCTCCACTTT	CASSLQVAGLNSPLHF
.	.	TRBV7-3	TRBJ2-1	TGTGCCAGCAGCTTAACGGCTGGCAGCTACAATGAGCAGTTCTTC	CASSLTAGSYNEQFF
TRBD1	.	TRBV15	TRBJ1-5	TGTGCCACCAGTCTAACAGGGGGAAGGGGCAATCAGCCCCAGCATTTT	CATSLTGGRGNQPQHF
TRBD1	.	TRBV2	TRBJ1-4	TGTGCCAGCAGTGAAATGCGAGGGGGCGGTGAAAAACTGTTTTTT	CASSEMRGGGEKLFF
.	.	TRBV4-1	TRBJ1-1	TGCGCCAGCAGCCAAGTAGGCGGGCGGGGGGGGAGGGCTGAAGCTTTCTTT	CASSQVGGRGGRAEAFF
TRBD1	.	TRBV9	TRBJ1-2	TGTGCCAGCAGCGTAGCTGGACAGGGGGCTAGTGGCTACACCTTC	CASSVAGQGASGYTF
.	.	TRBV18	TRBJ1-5	TGTGCCAGCTCACCCGGGGAGAATCAGCCCCAGCATTTT	CASSPGENQPQHF
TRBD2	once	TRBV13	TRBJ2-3	TGTGCCAGCAGCCCTCGCCCGACTAGCGGGAAAGATACGCAGTATTTT	CASSPRPTSGKDTQYF
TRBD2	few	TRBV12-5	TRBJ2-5	TGTGCTAGTGGGCCTGACAGCGGGGGAGGTCGGGAGACCCAGTACTTC	CASGPDSGGGRETQYF
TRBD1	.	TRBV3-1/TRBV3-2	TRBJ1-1	TGTGCCAGCAGCCCGGCCGGGACAGGGACGACTGAAGCTTTCTTT	CASSPAGTGTTEAFF
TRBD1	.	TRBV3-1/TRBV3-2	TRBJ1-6	TGTGCCAGCAGCCAAGAGGGACAGAGCTCCTATAATTCACCCCTCCACTTT	CASSQEGQSSYNSPLHF
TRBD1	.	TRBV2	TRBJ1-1	TGTGCCAGCAGTGAATTTCGGACAGGGGCCGGGACTGAAGCTTTCTTT	CASSEFRTGAGTEAFF
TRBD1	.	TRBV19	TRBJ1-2	TGTGCCAGTAGTATAGACTTCCGGGACAGGAGGCCAAGAGGCTACACCTTC	CASSIDFRDRRPRGYTF
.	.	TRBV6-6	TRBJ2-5	TGTGCCAGCAGCCGTCTAGGCTCCGCGGAGACCCAGTACTTC	CASSRLGSAETQYF
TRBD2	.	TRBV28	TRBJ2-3	TGTGCCAGCAGTTTTGGACTAGCGGGAGCAACGCAGTATTTT	CASSFGLAGATQYF
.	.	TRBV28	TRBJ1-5	TGTGCCAGCAGTCGCCCCAGGGGTCAGCCCCAGCATTTT	CASSRPRGQPQHF
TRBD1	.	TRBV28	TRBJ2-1	TGTGCCAGCAGTTTACCAGGGACAGGGTCAGGGAATGAGCAGTTCTTC	CASSLPGTGSGNEQFF
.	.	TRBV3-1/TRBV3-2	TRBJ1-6	TGTGCCAGCAGCCAGGAGGGCGGGGGAGCCAATTCACCCCTCCACTTT	CASSQEGGGANSPLHF
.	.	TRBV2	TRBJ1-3	TGTGCCAGCAGTGGGGGCGGTGGAAACACCATATATTTT	CASSGGGGNTIYF
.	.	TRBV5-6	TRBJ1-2	TGTGCCAGCAGCTTGATTTGGGGGCACTATGGCTACACCTTC	CASSLIWGHYGYTF
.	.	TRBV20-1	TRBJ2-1	TGCAGTGCTAGTAGGGACTCCAACAATGAGCAGTTCTTC	CSASRDSNNEQFF
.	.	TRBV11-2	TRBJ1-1	TGTGCCAGCAGCCCTCGGAGGGGTTGGAGGGCTTTCTTT	CASSPRRGWRAFF
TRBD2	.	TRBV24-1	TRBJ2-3	TGTGCCACCGGGAGGGCCGCGGATACGCAGTATTTT	CATGRAADTQYF
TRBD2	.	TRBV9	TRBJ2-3	TGTGCCAGCAGCGTAGTAGAGGGAGGGCCTACAGATACGCAGTATTTT	CASSVVEGGPTDTQYF
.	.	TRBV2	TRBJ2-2	TGTGCCAGCAGTGAAGTCCCTGCGAACACCGGGGAGCTGTTTTTT	CASSEVPANTGELFF
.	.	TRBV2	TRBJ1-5	TGTGCCAGCAGTTTGGGAGGGGGTTTGGGCAATCAGCCCCAGCATTTT	CASSLGGGLGNQPQHF
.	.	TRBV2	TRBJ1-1	TGTGCCAGCAGTGCCCACGAGGAAGGTGAAGCTTTCTTT	CASSAHEEGEAFF
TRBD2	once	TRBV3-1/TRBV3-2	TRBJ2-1	TGTGCCAGCAGCCAATACATGGGAGGGCTGGGTAATGAGCAGTTCTTC	CASSQYMGGLGNEQFF
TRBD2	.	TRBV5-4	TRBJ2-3	TGTGCCAGCAGCCCACAGACTAGCGGGAGACGTTTACCGCAGTATTTT	CASSPQTSGRRLPQYF
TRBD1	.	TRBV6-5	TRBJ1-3	TGTGCCATCGGCTACAGGGGTAATGGAAACACCATATATTTT	CAIGYRGNGNTIYF
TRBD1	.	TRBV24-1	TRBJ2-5	TGTGCCACCAGTGAGGTGACAGGGGGCGCGGAGACCCAGTACTTC	CATSEVTGGAETQYF
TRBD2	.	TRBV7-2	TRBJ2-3	TGTGCCAGCAGCTTAGCATCGGGAGGTGGCGATACGCAGTATTTT	CASSLASGGGDTQYF
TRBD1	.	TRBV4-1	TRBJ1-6	TGCGCCAGCAGCCAAGTAGAAGACGCCTCTTGGGGACAGAATTCACCCCTCCACTTT	CASSQVEDASWGQNSPLHF
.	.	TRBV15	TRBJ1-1	TGTGCCACCAGCGCCCGGACAACGAACACTGAAGCTTTCTTT	CATSARTTNTEAFF
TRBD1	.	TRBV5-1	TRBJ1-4	TGCGCCAGCAGCCCACCGGGACAGACTAATGAAAAACTGTTTTTT	CASSPPGQTNEKLFF
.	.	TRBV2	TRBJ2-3	TGTGCCAGCAGCGCGGAAAGCGGCAACACAGATACGCAGTATTTT	CASSAESGNTDTQYF
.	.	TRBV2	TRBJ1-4	TGTGCCAGCAGTGAACCTCAGACGGGTGAAAAACTGTTTTTT	CASSEPQTGEKLFF
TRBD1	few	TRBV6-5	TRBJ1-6	TGTGCCAGCAGATCCGGACAGGGAAGGTATTCACCCCTCCACTTT	CASRSGQGRYSPLHF
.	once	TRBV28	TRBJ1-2	TGTGCCAGCAGTCCTTCAGTTACCTATGGCTACACCTTC	CASSPSVTYGYTF